This T cell receptor (beta chain) came from a study of neoadjuvant nivolumab and ipilimumab in lung cancer. Looking at the study overall: Nivolumab 3 mg/kg was given days 1, 15 and 29, plus ipilimumab 1 mg/kg day 1 in combination.

On this clone itself: The antigen is not known.

Repertoires were generated with immunoSEQ multiplex PCR, while TCRdb's copy carries only in-frame clones and drops some. The table has 26,000 or so clones, around 80% seen once; the top ten hold about 5.5%. Per germline, CDR1 SGHAT and CDR2 FQNNGV. With 0 bases clipped from V and 0 bases from J, the junction kept 12 bases outside the gene matches. The CDR3 covers 19 residues. Study results and limitations: Higher pretherapy blood TCR richness went with higher resected-tumor richness. TCR richness and clonality were higher in tumors than adjacent uninvolved lung. Only two of four nivolumab-treated tumors gained richness and clonality by surgery.

V is TRBV11-2 and J is TRBJ2-7; 9 bases agree with TRBD1. The sample was tumor tissue, taken after neoadjuvant nivolumab, alone or with ipilimumab, at or shortly before surgery. The sequence came from an adult with non-small cell lung cancer. The CDR3 sequence is CASSLEGVQGARHSYEQYF. In DNA form, the CDR3 reads TGTGCCAGCAGCTTAGAGGGTGTACAGGGGGCACGCCACTCCTACGAGCAGTACTTC.